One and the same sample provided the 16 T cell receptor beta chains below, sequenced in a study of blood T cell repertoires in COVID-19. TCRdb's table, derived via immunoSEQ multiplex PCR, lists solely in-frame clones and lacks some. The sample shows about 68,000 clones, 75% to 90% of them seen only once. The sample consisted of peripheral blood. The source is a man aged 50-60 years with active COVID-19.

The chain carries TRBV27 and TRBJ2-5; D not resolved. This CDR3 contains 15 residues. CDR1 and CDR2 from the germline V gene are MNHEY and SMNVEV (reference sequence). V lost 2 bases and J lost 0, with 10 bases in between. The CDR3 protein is CASSLLNSNQETQYF. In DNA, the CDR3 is TGTGCCAGCAGTTTACTGAACAGCAACCAAGAGACCCAGTACTTC.

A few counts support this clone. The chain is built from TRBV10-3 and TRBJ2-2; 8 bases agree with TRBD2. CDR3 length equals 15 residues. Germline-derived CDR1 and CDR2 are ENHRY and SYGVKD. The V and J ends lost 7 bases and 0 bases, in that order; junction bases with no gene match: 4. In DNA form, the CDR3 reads TGTGCCATCATGGGACTAGGCCCGAACACCGGGGAGCTGTTTTTT. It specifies CAIMGLGPNTGELFF.

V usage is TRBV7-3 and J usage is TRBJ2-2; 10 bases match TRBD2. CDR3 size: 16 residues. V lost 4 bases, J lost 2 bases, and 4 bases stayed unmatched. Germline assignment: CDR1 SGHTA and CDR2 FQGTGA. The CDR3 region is CASSSLAGANTGELFF. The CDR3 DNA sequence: TGTGCCAGCAGCTCCCTAGCGGGGGCAAACACCGGGGAGCTGTTTTTT.

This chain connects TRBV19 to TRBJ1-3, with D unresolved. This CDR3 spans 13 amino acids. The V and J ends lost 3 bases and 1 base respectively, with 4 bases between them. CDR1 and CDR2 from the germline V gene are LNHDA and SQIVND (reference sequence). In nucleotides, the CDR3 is TGTGCCAGTAGTATCTCGTCTGGAAACACCATATATTTT. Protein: CASSISSGNTIYF.

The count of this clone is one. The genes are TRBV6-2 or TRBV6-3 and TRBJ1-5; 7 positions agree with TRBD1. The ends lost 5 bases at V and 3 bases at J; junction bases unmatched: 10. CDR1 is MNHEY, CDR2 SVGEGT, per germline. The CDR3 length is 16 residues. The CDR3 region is CASSQAGTAFNQPQHF. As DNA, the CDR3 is TGTGCCAGCAGTCAAGCCGGGACAGCCTTCAATCAGCCCCAGCATTTT.

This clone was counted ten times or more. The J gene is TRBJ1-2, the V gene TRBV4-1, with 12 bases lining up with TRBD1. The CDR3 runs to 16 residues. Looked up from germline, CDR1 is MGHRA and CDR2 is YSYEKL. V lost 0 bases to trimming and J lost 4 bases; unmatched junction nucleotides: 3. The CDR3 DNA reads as TGCGCCAGCAGCCAAGAGGGACAGGGGGCTCGCTATGGCTACACCTTC. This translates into CASSQEGQGARYGYTF.

This chain's CDR3 is CAGSTGVSYNEQFF. CDR3 nucleotides: TGTGCCGGTTCCACAGGGGTATCCTACAATGAGCAGTTCTTC. The chain recombines TRBV5-6 with TRBJ2-1; 7 bases are a match to TRBD1. Germline CDR1 is SGHDT and CDR2 is YYEEEE. Trimming took 10 bases from V and 1 from J; bases not matched to a gene: 8. The length of the CDR3 is 14 residues.

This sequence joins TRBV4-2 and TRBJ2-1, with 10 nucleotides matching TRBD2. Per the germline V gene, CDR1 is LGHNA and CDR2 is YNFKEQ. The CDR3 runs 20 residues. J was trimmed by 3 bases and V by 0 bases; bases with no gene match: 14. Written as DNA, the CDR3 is TGTGCCAGCAGCCAAGACAGGAGTCTAGCGGGGGCCCTTTTCTACAATGAGCAGTTCTTC. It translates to CASSQDRSLAGALFYNEQFF.

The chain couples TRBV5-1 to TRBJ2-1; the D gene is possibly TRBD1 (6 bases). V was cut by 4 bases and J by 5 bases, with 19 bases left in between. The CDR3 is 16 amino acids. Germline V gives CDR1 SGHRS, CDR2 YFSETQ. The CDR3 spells CASSPSRDTFDNEQFF. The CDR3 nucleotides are TGCGCCAGCAGCCCGTCCCGGGACACTTTCGACAATGAGCAGTTCTTC.

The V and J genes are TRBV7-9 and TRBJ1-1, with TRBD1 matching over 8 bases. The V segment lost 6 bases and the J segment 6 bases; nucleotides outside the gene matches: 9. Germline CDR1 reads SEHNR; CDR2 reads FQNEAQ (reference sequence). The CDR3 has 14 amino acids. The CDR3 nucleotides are TGTGCCAGCAGTTATACACAGGGGGTAGCTGAAGCTTTCTTT. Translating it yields CASSYTQGVAEAFF. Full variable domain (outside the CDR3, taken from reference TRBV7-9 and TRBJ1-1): DTGVSQNPRHKITKRGQNVTFRCDPISEHNRLYWYRQTLGQGPEFLTYFQNEAQLEKSRLLSDRFSAERPKGSFSTLEIQRTEQGDSAMYLCASSYTQGVAEAFFGQGTRLTVV.

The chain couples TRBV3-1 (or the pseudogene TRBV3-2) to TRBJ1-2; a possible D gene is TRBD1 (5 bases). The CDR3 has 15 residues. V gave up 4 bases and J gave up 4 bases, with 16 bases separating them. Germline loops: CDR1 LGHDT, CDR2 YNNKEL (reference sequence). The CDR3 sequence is CASSPPSQGVYGYTF. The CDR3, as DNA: TGTGCCAGCAGCCCCCCAAGTCAGGGCGTCTATGGCTACACCTTC.

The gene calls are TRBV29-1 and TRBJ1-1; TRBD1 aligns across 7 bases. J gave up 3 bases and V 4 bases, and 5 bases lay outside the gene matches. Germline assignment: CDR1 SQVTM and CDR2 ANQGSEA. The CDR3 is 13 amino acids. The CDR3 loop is CSVAAGGDTEAFF. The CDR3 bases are TGCAGCGTTGCGGCAGGGGGAGACACTGAAGCTTTCTTT.

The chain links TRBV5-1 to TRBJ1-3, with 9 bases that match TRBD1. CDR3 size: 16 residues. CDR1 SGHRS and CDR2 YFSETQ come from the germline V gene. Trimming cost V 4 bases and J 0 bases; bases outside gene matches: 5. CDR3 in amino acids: CASSKGQGRSGNTIYF. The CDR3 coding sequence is TGCGCCAGCAGCAAGGGACAGGGACGCTCTGGAAACACCATATATTTT.

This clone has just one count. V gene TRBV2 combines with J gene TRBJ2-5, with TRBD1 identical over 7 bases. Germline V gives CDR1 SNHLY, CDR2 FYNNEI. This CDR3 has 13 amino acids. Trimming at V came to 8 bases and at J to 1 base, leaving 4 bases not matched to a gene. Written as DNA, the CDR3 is TGTGCCAGCCCCAGGGACAGCCAAGAGACCCAGTACTTC. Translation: CASPRDSQETQYF. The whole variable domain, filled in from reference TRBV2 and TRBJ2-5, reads EPEVTQTPSHQVTQMGQEVILRCVPISNHLYFYWYRQILGQKVEFLVSFYNNEISEKSEIFDDQFSVERPDGSNFTLKIRSTKLEDSAMYFCASPRDSQETQYFGPGTRLLVL.

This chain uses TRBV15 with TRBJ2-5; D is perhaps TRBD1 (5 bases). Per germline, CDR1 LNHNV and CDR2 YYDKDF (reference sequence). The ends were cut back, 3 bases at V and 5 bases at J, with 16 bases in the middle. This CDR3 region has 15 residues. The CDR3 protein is CATSSIVSPGETQYF. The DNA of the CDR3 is TGTGCCACCAGCAGCATCGTGTCCCCAGGGGAGACCCAGTACTTC.

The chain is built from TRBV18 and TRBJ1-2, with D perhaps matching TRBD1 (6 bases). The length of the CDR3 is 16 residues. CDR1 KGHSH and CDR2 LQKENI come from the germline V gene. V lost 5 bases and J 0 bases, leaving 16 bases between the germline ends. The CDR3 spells CASSSGAGFSNYGYTF. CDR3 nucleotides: TGTGCCAGCTCATCAGGGGCAGGTTTCTCTAACTATGGCTACACCTTC.